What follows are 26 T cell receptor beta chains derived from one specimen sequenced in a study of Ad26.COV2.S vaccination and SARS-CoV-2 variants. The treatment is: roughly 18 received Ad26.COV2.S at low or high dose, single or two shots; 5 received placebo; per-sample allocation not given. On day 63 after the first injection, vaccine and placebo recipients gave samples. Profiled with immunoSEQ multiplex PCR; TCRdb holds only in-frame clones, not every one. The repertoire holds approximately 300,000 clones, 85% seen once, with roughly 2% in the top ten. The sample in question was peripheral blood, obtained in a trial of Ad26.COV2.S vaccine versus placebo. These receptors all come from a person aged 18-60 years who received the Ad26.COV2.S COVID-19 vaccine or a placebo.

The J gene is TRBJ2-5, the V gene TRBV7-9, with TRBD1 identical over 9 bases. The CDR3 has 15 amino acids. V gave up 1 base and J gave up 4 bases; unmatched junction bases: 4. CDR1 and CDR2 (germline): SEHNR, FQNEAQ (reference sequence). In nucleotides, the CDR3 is TGTGCCAGCAGCTTAGAGGGGGGACAGGGAGAGACCCAGTACTTC. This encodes CASSLEGGQGETQYF.

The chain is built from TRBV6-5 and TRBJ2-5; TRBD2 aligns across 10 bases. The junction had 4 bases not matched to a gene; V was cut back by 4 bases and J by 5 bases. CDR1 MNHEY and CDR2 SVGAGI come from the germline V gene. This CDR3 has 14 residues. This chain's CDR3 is CASSSLAGVETQYF. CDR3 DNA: TGTGCCAGCAGTTCGCTAGCGGGGGTGGAGACCCAGTACTTC.

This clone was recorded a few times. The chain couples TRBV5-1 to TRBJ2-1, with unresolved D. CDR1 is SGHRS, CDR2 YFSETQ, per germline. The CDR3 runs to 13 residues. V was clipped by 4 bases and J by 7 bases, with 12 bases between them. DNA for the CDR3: TGCGCCAGCAGCGACCGCTCCTGGAATGAGCAGTTCTTC. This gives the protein CASSDRSWNEQFF.

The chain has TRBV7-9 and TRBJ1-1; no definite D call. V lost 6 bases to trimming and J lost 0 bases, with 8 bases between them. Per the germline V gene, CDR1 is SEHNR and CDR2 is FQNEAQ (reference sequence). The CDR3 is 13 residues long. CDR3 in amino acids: CASSPDLNTEAFF. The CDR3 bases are TGTGCCAGCAGTCCAGACTTGAACACTGAAGCTTTCTTT.

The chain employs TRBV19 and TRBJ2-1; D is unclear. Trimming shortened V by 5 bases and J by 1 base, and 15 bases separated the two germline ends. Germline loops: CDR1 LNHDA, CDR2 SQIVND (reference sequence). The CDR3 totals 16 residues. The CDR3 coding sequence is TGTGCCAGTAGTGGATCTAGGATTATATCCTACAATGAGCAGTTCTTC. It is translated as CASSGSRIISYNEQFF.

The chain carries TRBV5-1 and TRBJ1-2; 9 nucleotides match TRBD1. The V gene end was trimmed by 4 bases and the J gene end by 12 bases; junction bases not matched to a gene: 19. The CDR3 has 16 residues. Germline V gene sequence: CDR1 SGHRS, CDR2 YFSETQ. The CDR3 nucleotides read TGCGCCAGCAGCAAGGGGGTCCAAGGGACAGGGCGAGAGAACACCTTC. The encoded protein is CASSKGVQGTGRENTF.

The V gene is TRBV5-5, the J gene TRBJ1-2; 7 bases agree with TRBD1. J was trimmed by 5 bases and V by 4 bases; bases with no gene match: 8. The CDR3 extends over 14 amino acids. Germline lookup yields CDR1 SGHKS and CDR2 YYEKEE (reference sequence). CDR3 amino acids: CASSGGTARYGYTF. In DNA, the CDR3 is TGTGCCAGCAGCGGGGGGACAGCGAGGTATGGCTACACCTTC. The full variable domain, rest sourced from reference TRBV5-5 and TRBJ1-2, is DAGVTQSPTHLIKTRGQQVTLRCSPISGHKSVSWYQQVLGQGPQFIFQYYEKEERGRGNFPDRFSARQFPNYSSELNVNALLLGDSALYLCASSGGTARYGYTFGSGTRLTVV.

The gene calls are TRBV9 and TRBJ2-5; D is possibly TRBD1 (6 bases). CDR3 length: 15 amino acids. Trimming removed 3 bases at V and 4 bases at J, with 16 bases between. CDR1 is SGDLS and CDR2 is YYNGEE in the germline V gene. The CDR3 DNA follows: TGTGCCAGCAGCGGAAGAGGACAGTTCGGAGAGACCCAGTACTTC. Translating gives CASSGRGQFGETQYF.

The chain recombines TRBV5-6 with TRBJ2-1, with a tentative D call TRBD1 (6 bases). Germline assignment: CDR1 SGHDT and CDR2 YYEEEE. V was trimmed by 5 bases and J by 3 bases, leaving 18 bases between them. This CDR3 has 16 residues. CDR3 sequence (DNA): TGTGCCAGCAGTCTGCCGGGGCAGGGGATCTACAATGAGCAGTTCTTC. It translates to CASSLPGQGIYNEQFF.

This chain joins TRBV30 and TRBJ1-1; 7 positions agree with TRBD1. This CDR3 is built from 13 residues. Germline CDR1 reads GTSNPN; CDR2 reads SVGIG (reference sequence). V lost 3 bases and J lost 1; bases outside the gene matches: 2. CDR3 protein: CAWRQGPNTEAFF. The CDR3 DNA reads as TGTGCCTGGAGACAGGGGCCGAACACTGAAGCTTTCTTT.

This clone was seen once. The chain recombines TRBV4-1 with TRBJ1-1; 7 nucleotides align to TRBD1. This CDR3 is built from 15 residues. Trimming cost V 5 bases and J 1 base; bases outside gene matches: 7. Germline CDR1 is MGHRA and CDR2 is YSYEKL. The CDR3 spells CASSFGDRENTEAFF. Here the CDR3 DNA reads TGCGCCAGCAGCTTTGGCGACAGGGAGAACACTGAAGCTTTCTTT.

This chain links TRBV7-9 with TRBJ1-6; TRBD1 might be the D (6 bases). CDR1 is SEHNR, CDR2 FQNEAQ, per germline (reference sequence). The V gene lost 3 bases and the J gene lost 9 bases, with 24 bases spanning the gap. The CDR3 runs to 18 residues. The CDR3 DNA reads TGTGCCAGCAGCTTGCCACCTCGGCTTTCAGGGGTGGGTTCACCCCTCCACTTT. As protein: CASSLPPRLSGVGSPLHF.

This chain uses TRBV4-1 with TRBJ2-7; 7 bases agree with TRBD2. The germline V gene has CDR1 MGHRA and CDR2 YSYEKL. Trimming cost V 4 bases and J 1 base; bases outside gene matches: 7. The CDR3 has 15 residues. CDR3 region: CASSLASGDSYEQYF. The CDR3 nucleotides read TGCGCCAGCAGCCTCGCTAGCGGTGATTCCTACGAGCAGTACTTC.

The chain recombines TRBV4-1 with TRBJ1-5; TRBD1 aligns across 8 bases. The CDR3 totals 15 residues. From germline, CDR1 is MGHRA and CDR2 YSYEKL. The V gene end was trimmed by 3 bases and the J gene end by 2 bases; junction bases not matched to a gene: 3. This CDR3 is CASSQTGAGNQPQHF. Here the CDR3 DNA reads TGCGCCAGCAGCCAGACAGGGGCCGGCAATCAGCCCCAGCATTTT.

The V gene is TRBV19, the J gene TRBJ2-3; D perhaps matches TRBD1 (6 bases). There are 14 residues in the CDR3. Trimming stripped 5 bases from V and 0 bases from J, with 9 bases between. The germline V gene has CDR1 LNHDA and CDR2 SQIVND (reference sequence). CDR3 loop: CASSPDRSTDTQYF. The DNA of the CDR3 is TGTGCCAGTAGTCCTGACAGGAGCACAGATACGCAGTATTTT.

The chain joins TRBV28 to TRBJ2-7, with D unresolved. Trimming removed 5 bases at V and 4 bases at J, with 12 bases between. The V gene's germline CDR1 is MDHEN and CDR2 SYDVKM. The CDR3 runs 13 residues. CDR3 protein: CASSPGPRYEQYF. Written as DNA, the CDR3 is TGTGCCAGCAGTCCGGGCCCGAGATACGAGCAGTACTTC.

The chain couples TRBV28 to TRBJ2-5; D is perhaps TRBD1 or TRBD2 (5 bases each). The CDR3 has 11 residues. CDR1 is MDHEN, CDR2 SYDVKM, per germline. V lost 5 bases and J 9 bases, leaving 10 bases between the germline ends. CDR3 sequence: CASSIMGAQYF. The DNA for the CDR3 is TGTGCCAGCAGTATCATGGGGGCCCAGTACTTC.

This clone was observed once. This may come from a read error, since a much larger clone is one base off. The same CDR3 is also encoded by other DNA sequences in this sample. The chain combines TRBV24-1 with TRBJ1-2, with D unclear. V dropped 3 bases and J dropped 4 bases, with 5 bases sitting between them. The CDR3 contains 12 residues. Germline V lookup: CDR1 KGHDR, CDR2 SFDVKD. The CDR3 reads CATSDGRYGYTF. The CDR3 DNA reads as TGTGCCACCAGTGATGGTCGCTATGGCTACACCTTC.

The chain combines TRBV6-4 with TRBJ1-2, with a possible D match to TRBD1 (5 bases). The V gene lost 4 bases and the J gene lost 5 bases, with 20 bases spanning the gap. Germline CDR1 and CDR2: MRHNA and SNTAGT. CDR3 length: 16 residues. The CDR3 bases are TGTGCCAGCAGTGTTTGGGCAGGGCCAAGGGAGTATGGCTACACCTTC. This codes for CASSVWAGPREYGYTF.

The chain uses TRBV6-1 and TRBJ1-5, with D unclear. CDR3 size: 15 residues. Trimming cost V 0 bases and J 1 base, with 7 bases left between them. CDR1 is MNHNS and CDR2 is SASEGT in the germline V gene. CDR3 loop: CASSEAGRSNQPQHF. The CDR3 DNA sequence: TGTGCCAGCAGTGAAGCTGGCAGAAGCAATCAGCCCCAGCATTTT.

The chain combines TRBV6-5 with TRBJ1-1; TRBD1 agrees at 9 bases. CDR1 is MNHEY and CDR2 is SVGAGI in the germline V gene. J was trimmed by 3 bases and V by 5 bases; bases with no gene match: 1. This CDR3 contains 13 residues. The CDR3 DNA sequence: TGTGCCAGCAGTCGGGACAGGGACACTGAAGCTTTCTTT. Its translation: CASSRDRDTEAFF.

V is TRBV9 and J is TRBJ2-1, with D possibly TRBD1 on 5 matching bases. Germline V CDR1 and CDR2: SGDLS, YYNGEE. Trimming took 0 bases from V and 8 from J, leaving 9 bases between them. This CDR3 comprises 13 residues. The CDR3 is CASSVGQGYEQFF. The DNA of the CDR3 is TGTGCCAGCAGCGTAGGGCAGGGCTATGAGCAGTTCTTC.

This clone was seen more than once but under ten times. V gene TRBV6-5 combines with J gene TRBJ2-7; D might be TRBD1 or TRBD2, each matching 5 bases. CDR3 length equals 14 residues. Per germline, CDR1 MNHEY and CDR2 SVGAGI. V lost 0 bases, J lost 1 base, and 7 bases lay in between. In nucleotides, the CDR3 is TGTGCCAGCAGTTACTCCAGGGAGTCCTACGAGCAGTACTTC. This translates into CASSYSRESYEQYF.

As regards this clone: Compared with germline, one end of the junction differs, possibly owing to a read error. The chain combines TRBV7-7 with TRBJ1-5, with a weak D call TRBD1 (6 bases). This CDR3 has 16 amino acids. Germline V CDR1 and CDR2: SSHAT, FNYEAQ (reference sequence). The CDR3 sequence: CASSFPGQGSNQPQHF. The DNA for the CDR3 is TGTGCTAGCAGCTTCCCGGGGCAGGGGAGCAATCAGCCCCAGCATTTT.

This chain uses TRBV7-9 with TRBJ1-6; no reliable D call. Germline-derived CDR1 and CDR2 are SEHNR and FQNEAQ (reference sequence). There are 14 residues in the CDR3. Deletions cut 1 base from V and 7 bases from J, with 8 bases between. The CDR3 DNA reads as TGTGCCAGCAGCTTAGAACAGCGGAATTCACCCCTCCACTTT. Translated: CASSLEQRNSPLHF.

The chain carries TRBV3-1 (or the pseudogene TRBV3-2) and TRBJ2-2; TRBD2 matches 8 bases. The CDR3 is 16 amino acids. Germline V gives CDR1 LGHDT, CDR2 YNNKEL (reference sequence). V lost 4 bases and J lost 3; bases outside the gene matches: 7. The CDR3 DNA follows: TGTGCCAGCAGCCGCAACGGGGGGGAGGACACCGGGGAGCTGTTTTTT. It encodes CASSRNGGEDTGELFF.